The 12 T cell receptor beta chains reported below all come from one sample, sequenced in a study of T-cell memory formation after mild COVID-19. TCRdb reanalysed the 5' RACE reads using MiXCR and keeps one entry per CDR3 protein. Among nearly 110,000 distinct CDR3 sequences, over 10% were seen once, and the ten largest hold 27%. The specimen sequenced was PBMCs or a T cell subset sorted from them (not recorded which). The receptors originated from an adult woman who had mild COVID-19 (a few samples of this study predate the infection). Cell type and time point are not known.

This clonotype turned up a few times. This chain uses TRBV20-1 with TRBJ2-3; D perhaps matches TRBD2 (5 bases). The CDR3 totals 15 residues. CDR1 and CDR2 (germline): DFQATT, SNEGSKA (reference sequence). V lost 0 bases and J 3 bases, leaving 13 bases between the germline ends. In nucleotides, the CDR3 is TGCAGTGCTAGAGATAGGCTAGCTGGGACAGATACGCAGTATTTT. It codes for CSARDRLAGTDTQYF.

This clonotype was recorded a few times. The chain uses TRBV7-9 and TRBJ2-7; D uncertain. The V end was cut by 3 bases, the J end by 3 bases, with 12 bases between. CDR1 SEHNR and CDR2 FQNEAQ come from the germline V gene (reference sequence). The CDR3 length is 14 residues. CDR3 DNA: TGTGCCAGCAGCTTTTACCCACTATTCTACGAGCAGTACTTC. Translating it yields CASSFYPLFYEQYF.

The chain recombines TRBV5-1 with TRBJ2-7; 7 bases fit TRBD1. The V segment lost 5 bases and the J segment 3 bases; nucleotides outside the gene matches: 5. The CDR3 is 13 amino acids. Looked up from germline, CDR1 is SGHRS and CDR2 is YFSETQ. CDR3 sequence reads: CASRLRQGYEQYF. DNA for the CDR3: TGCGCCAGCAGATTACGACAGGGCTACGAGCAGTACTTC. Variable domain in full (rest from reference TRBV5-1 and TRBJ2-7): KAGVTQTPRYLIKTRGQQVTLSCSPISGHRSVSWYQQTPGQGLQFLFEYFSETQRNKGNFPGRFSGRQFSNSRSEMNVSTLELGDSALYLCASRLRQGYEQYFGPGTRLTVT.

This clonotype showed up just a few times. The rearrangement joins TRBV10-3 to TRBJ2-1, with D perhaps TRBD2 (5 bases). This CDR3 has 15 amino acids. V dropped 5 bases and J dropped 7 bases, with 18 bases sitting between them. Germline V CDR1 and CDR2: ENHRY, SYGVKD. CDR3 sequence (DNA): TGTGCCATCAGTACCCCCGGGATCGCCACAAATGAGCAGTTCTTC. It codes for CAISTPGIATNEQFF.

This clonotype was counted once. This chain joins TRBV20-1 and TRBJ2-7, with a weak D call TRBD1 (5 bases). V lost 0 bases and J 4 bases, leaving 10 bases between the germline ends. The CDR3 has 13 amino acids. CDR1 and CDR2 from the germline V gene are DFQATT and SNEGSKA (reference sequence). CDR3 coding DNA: TGCAGTGCTAGAGATCGACAGAATTACGAGCAGTACTTC. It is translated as CSARDRQNYEQYF.

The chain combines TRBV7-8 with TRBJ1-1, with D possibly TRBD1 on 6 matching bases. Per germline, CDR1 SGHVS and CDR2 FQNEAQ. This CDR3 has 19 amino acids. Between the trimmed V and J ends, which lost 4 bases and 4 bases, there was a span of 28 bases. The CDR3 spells CASSSGPGETIPLSTEAFF. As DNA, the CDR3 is TGTGCCAGCAGCTCAGGGCCAGGGGAAACAATCCCTTTGAGCACTGAAGCTTTCTTT.

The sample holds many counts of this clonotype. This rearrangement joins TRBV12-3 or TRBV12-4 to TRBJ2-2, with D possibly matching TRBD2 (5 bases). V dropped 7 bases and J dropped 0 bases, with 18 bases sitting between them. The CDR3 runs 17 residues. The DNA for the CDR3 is TGTGCCAGCAATCCCCCATTAGCGAGGACGAACACCGGGGAGCTGTTTTTT. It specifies CASNPPLARTNTGELFF.

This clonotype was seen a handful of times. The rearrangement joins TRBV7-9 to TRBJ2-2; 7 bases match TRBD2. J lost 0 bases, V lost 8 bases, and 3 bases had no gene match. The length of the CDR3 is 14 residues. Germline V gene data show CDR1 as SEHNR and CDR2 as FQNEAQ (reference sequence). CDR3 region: CASPRGANTGELFF. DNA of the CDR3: TGTGCCAGCCCCCGGGGGGCGAACACCGGGGAGCTGTTTTTT.

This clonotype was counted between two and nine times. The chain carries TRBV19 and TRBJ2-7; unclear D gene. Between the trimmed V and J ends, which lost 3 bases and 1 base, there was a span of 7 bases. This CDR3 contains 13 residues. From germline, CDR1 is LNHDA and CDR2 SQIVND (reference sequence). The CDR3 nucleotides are TGTGCCAGTAGTATGAAAGGGTCCTACGAGCAGTACTTC. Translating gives CASSMKGSYEQYF.

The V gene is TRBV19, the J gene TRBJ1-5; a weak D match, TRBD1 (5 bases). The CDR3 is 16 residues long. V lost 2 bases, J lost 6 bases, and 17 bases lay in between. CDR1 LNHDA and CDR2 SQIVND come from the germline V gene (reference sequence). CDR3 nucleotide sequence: TGTGCCAGTAGTATATTGGGGGGTCAGGAACGTCAGCCCCAGCATTTT. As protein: CASSILGGQERQPQHF. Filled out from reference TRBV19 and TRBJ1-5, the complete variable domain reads DGGITQSPKYLFRKEGQNVTLSCEQNLNHDAMYWYRQDPGQGLRLIYYSQIVNDFQKGDIAEGYSVSREKKESFPLTVTSAQKNPTAFYLCASSILGGQERQPQHFGDGTRLSIL.

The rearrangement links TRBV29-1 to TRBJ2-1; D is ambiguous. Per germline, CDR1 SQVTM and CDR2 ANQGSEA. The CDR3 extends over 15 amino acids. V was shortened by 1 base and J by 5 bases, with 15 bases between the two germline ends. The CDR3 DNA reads TGCAGCGTTGAAGGACTCTCGGGTTCGGACAATGAGCAGTTCTTC. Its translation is CSVEGLSGSDNEQFF.

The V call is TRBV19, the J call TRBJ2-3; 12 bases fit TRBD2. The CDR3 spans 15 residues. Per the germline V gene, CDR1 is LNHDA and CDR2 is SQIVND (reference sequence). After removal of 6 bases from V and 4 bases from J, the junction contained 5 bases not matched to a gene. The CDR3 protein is CASSLLAGGSDTQYF. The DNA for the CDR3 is TGTGCCAGTAGCTTACTAGCGGGAGGATCAGATACGCAGTATTTT.